One and the same sample provided the 3 T cell receptor beta chains below, sequenced in a study of human T cells and chemical hapten exposure (TCRdb year 2021). This specimen's time point label, per the study, means: pre-sensitization, week 0. Read against the paper, the sample's treatment or condition label means: therapeutic diphenylcyclopropenone sensitization with weekly scalp DPC. The library came from RACE. Sequenced using a NextSeq 500. TCRdb itself trimmed the public reads at Q25 with fastp, ran MiXCR and retained productive beta chains. One record per CDR3 amino acid sequence lists the most common genes and DNA. The sample table holds roughly 380,000 distinct CDR3 sequences, of which approximately 5.1% were seen once. The top ten clonotypes cover 2.6% of the sample. Sequenced material: whole blood, taken in connection with sensitization to the hapten diphenylcyclopropenone (DPC). The receptors were gathered from a woman aged 45-59 years with alopecia areata. Some clones in this sample may be carry-over from other donors' samples.

This clonotype was observed a few times. This chain connects TRBV5-1 to TRBJ1-1; D ambiguous. Looked up from germline, CDR1 is SGHRS and CDR2 is YFSETQ. V lost 0 bases, J lost 9 bases, and 9 bases lay in between. The CDR3 is 12 residues long. CDR3 in amino acids: CASSLDDVKAFF. The CDR3 bases are TGCGCCAGCAGCTTGGACGACGTGAAAGCTTTCTTT.

The chain links TRBV12-3 or TRBV12-4 to TRBJ2-4; 7 nucleotides agree with TRBD1. J gave up 4 bases and V 5 bases, and 11 bases lay outside the gene matches. This CDR3 region has 16 residues. The CDR3 protein is CASSRYTGTVKNIQYF. The CDR3 region has the DNA TGTGCCAGCAGTCGATACACCGGGACAGTGAAAAACATTCAGTACTTC.

The chain carries TRBV28 and TRBJ1-5; D ambiguous. The ends were cut back, 6 bases at V and 7 bases at J, with 16 bases in the middle. Germline values: CDR1 MDHEN, CDR2 SYDVKM. This CDR3 is built from 14 residues. The CDR3 spells CASSSLGLGQPQHF. CDR3 nucleotide sequence: TGTGCCAGCAGCTCTTTGGGGTTAGGGCAGCCCCAGCATTTT.